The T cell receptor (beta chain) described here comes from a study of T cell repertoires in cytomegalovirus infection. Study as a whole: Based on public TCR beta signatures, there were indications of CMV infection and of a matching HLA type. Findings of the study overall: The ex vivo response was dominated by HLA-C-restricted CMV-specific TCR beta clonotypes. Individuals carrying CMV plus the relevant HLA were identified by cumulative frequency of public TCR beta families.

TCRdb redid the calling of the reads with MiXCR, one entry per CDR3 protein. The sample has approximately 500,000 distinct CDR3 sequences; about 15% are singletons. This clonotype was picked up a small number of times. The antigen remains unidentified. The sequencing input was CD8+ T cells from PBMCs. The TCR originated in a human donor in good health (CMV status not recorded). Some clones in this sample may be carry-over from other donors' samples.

The CDR3 here is CASSFRDIGQETQYF. CDR3 nucleotides: TGTGCCAGTAGCTTCCGGGACATAGGCCAAGAGACCCAGTACTTC. The chain has TRBV19 and TRBJ2-5; D is possibly TRBD1 (6 bases). The CDR3 is 15 residues long. V lost 6 bases, J lost 1 base, and 15 bases lay in between. Per the germline V gene, CDR1 is LNHDA and CDR2 is SQIVND (reference sequence).